This record looks at one T cell receptor (beta chain) sequence and its context. The antigen is not known. This sample stems from a study of glioma-infiltrating T cells after dendritic cell vaccination. In the study overall: Patients had newly diagnosed or recurrent glioblastoma and received dendritic cell vaccines. Autologous tumor lysate was loaded overnight onto monocyte-derived dendritic cells grown seven days with IL-4 and GM-CSF.

The V gene lost 6 bases and the J gene lost 3 bases, with 9 bases spanning the gap. This CDR3 is built from 12 residues. CDR1 MNHNY and CDR2 SVGAGI come from the germline V gene (reference sequence). Study-wide findings and caveats: Few patients contributed both blood and tumor specimens. No direct clonality-survival link was found; a diverse polyclonal response may matter.

Time point meaning: after dendritic cell vaccination, including at tumor progression/relapse. The assay was immunoSEQ multiplex PCR, and TCRdb's table has in-frame clones only and misses some. The table shows more than 95,000 clones, with 75% to 90% occurring only once. This sequence originates from a human donor with glioblastoma. The material was blood, obtained after dendritic cell vaccination. The chain has TRBV6-6 and TRBJ2-7; maybe TRBD2 (6 bases). CDR3 residues: CASSRRVYEQYF. Here the CDR3 DNA reads TGTGCCAGCAGCCGGAGGGTCTACGAGCAGTACTTC.